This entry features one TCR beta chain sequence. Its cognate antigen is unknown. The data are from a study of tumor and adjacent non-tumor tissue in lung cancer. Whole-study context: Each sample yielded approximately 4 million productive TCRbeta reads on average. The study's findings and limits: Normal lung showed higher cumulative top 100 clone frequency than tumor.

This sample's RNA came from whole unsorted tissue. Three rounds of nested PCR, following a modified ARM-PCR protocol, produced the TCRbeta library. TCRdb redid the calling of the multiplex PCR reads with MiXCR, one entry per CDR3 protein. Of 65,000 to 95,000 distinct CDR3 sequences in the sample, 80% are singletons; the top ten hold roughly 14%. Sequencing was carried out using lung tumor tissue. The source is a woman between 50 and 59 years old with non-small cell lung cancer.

CDR3 coding DNA: TGTGCCAGCAGCCCGGGACACTACCGGCAGTTCTTC. It translates to CASSPGHYRQFF. The chain joins TRBV11-2 to TRBJ2-1; D possibly corresponds to TRBD1 (6 bases). The CDR3 totals 12 residues. Germline V lookup: CDR1 SGHAT, CDR2 FQNNGV. Trimming shortened V by 5 bases and J by 12 bases, and 14 bases separated the two germline ends.